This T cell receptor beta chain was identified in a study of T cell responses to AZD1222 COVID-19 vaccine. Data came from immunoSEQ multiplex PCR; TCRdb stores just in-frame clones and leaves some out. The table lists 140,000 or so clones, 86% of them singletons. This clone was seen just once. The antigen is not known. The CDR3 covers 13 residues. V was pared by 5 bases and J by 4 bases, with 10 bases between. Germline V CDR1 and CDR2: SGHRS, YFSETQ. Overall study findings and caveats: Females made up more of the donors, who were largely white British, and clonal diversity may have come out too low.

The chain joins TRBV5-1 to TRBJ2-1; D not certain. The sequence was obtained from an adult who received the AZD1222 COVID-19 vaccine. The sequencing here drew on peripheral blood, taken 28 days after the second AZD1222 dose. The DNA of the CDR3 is TGCGCCAGCAGGTACAGAACATACAATGAGCAGTTCTTC. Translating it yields CASRYRTYNEQFF.